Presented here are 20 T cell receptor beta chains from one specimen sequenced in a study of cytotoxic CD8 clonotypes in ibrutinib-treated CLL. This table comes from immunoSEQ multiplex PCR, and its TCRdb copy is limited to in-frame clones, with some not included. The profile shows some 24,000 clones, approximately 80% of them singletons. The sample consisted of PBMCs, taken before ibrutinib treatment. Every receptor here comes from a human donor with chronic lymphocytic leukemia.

The CDR3 loop reads CASSPGQAVLNEKLFF. The CDR3 nucleotides read TGTGCCAGCTCACCAGGTCAGGCCGTACTCAATGAAAAACTGTTTTTT. V usage is TRBV18 and J usage is TRBJ1-4; no clear D. CDR1 and CDR2 (germline): KGHSH, LQKENI. V shed 2 bases and J shed 5 bases, with 15 bases lying between them. This CDR3 contains 16 residues. The entire variable domain, with the rest obtained from reference TRBV18 and TRBJ1-4, is as follows: NAGVMQNPRHLVRRRGQEARLRCSPMKGHSHVYWYRQLPEEGLKFMVYLQKENIIDESGMPKERFSAEFPKEGPSILRIQQVVRGDSAAYFCASSPGQAVLNEKLFFGSGTQLSVL.

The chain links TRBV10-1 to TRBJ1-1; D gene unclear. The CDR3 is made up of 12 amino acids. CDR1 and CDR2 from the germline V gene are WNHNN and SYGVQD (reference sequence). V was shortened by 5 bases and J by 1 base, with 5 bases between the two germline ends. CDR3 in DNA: TGCGCCAGCAGTCGCAGGAACACTGAAGCTTTCTTT. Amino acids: CASSRRNTEAFF.

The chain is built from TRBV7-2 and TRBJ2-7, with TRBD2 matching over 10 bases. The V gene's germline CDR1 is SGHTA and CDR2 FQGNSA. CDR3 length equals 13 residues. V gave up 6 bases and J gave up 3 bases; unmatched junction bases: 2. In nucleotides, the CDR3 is TGTGCCAGCAGACGGACTAGCGGCTACGAGCAGTACTTC. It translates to CASRRTSGYEQYF.

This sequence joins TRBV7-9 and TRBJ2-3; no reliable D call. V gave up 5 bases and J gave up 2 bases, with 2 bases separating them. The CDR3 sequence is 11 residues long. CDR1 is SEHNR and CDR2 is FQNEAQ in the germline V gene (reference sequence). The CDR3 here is CASSPTDTQYF. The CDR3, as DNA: TGTGCCAGCAGCCCCACAGATACGCAGTATTTT.

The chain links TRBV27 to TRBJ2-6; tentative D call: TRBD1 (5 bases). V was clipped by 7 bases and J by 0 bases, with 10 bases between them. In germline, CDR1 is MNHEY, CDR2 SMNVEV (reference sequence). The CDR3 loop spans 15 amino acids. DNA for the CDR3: TGTGCCAGCACCCTACAGGCCTCTGGGGCCAACGTCCTGACTTTC. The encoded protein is CASTLQASGANVLTF.

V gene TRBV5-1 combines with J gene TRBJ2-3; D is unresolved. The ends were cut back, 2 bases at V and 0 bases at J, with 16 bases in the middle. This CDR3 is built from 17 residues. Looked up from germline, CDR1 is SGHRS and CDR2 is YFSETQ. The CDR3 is CASSFGLTDRSTDTQYF. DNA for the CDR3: TGCGCCAGCAGCTTTGGGTTGACGGATCGGAGCACAGATACGCAGTATTTT.

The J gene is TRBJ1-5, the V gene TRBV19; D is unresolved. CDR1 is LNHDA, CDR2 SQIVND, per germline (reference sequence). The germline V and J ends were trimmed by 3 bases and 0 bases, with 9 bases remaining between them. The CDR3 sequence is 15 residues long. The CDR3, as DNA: TGTGCCAGTAGTATGTCACCTTATAGCAATCAGCCCCAGCATTTT. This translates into CASSMSPYSNQPQHF.

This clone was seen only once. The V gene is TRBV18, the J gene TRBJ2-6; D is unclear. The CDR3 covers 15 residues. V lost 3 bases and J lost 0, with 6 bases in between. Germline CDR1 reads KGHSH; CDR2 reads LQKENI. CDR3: CASSPIGSGANVLTF. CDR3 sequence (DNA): TGTGCCAGCTCACCGATCGGCTCTGGGGCCAACGTCCTGACTTTC.

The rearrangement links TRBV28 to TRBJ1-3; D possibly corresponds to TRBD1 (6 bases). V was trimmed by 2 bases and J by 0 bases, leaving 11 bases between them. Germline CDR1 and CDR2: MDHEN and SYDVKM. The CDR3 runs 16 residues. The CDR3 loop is CASSLEGGSSGNTIYF. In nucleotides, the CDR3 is TGTGCCAGCAGTTTAGAGGGGGGGTCCTCTGGAAACACCATATATTTT.

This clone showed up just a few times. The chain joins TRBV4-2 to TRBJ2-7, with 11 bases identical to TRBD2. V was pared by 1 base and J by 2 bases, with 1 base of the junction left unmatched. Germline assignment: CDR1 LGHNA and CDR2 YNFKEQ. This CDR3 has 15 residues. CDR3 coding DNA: TGTGCCAGCAGCCAAGGACTAGCGGGAACCTACGAGCAGTACTTC. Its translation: CASSQGLAGTYEQYF.

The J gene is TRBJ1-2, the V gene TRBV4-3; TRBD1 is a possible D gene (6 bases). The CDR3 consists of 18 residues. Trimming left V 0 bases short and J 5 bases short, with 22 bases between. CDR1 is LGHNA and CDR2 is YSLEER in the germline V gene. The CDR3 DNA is TGCGCCAGCAGCCAAGAATGGCAGGGGCCCCGATTGAGGTATGGCTACACCTTC. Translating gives CASSQEWQGPRLRYGYTF.

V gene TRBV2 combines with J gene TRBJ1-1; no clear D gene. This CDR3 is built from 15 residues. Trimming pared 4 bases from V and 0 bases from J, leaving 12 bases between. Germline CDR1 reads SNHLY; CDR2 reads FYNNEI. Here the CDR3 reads CASSARTAMNTEAFF. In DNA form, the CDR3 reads TGTGCCAGCAGTGCTCGGACGGCGATGAACACTGAAGCTTTCTTT.

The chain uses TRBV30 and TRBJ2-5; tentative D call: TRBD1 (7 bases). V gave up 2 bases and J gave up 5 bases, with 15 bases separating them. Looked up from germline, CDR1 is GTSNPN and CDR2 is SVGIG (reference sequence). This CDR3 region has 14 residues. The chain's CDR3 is CAWSTQQGRETQYF. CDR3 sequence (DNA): TGTGCCTGGAGTACCCAACAGGGGAGGGAGACCCAGTACTTC.

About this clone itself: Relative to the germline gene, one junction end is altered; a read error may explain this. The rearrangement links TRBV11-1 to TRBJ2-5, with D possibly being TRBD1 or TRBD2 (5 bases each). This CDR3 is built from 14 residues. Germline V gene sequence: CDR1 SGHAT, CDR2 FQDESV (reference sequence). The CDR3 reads CASSLASGGETQYF. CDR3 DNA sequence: TGTGCCAGCAGCCTAGCCTCTGGGGGTGAGACCCAGTACTTC.

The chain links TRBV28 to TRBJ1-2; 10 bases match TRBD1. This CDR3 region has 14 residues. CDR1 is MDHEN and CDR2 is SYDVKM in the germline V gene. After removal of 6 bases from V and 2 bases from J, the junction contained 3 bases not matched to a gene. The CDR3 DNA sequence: TGTGCCAGCAGGATGACAGGGGGCAACTATGGCTACACCTTC. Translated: CASRMTGGNYGYTF.

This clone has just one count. The CDR3 bases are TGTGCCACCAGCAGAGACGCCAGCCAAGAGACCCAGTACTTC. Protein product: CATSRDASQETQYF. The chain uses TRBV15 and TRBJ2-5; D call uncertain. With 0 bases removed from V and 1 base from J, the gap between germline ends came to 6 bases. CDR3 length equals 14 residues. CDR1 and CDR2 (germline): LNHNV, YYDKDF (reference sequence).

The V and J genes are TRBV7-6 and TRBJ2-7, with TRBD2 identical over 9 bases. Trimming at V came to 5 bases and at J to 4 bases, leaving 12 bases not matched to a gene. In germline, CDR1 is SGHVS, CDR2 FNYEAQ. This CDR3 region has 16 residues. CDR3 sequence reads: CASSPSGTSSSYEQYF. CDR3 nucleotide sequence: TGTGCCAGCAGCCCCTCGGGGACTAGCTCCTCTTACGAGCAGTACTTC.

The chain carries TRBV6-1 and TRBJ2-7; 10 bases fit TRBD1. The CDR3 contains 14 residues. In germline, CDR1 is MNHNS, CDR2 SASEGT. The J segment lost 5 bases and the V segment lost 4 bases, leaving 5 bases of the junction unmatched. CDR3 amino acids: CASSVGQGMNEQYF. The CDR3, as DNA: TGTGCCAGCAGTGTGGGACAGGGGATGAACGAGCAGTACTTC.

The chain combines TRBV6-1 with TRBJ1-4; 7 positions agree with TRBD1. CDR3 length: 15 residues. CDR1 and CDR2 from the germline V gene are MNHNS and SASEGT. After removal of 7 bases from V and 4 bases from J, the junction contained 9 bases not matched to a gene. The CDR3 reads CASTSSTGYNEKLFF. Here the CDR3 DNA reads TGTGCCAGCACCTCTTCGACAGGGTATAATGAAAAACTGTTTTTT.

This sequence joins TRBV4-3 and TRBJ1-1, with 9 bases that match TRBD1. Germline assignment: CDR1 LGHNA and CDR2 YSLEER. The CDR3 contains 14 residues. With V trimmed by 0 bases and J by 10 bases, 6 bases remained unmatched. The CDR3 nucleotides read TGCGCCAGCAGCCAAGAGAGGACAGGGGAGGTAGCTTTCTTT. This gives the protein CASSQERTGEVAFF.